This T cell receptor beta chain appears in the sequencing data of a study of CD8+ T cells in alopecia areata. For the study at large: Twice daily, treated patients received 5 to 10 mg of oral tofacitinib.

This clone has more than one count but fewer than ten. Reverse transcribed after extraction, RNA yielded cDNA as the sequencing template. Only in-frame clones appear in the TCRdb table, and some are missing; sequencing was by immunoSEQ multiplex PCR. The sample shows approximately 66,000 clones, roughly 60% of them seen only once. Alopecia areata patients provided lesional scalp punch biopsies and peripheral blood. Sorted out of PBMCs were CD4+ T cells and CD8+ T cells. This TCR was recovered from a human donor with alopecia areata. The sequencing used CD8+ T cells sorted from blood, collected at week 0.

Here the CDR3 DNA reads TGTGCCAGCAGTGCGGGAGGGCCCACCTACGAGCAGTACTTC. This codes for CASSAGGPTYEQYF. The chain couples TRBV25-1 to TRBJ2-7, with 8 bases identical to TRBD2. The CDR3 contains 14 residues. Per germline, CDR1 MGHDK and CDR2 SYGVNS. The V and J ends lost 4 bases and 2 bases, in that order; junction bases with no gene match: 4.